This TCR beta chain was found in a study of blood T cell repertoires in COVID-19. As handled by the study authors: Amplified reference gene primers provided the basis for estimating nucleated cell counts. Assay used: immunoSEQ multiplex PCR; TCRdb lists only in-frame clones, some missing. V, J and clone size are those of that table, while D and trimming were read from the DNA. Of approximately 130,000 clones listed, about 88% are singletons. The TCR sequence derives from a woman in her 50s who had recovered from COVID-19. The sequencing input was PBMCs or T cells enriched from blood (not recorded which).

The CDR3 loop is CASSRDSYLYGYTF. DNA of the CDR3: TGTGCCAGCAGCCGGGACAGTTATCTCTATGGCTACACCTTC. The rearrangement links TRBV11-2 to TRBJ1-2, with 7 bases lining up with TRBD1. The V gene's germline CDR1 is SGHAT and CDR2 FQNNGV. V shed 5 bases, J shed 4 bases, and the junction held 7 bases outside the gene matches. This CDR3 is built from 14 residues.